A selection of T cell receptor beta chains follows, all from one sample in a study of blood T cell repertoires in COVID-19. Using immunoSEQ multiplex PCR, the repertoire was profiled, and TCRdb retains in-frame clones only, with some absent. The data show 95,000 to 100,000 clones, about 87% seen once. Sequencing was carried out using peripheral blood. The receptors derive from a woman younger than 45 with acute or convalescent COVID-19. Each CDR3 is given without its conserved first and last residue. A D gene is named only where the DNA matches it firmly. The listing skips clone size in some rows; elsewhere it reads once, few, many or a size class.

>TRBV19|.|.|TRBJ2-7
ASSIGGSGREQY
>TRBV5-1|.|TRBD1|TRBJ2-1
ASSLGGGADYNEQF
>TRBV4-2|.|.|TRBJ1-6
ASSQNPLSSYNSPLH
>TRBV18|.|.|TRBJ1-5
ASSPLEDQPQH
>TRBV12-3/TRBV12-4|few|.|TRBJ2-6
ASRAAGANVLT
>TRBV27|.|.|TRBJ2-7
ASSQGGASYEQY
>TRBV5-1|.|.|TRBJ1-6
ASSSSDGRGSPLH
>TRBV10-2|once|.|TRBJ1-1
ASSEPEFPTEAF
>TRBV19|.|.|TRBJ2-3
ASSIAAGTTDTQY
>TRBV14|.|.|TRBJ2-2
ASSQARAGTGELF
>TRBV21-1|.|.|TRBJ1-2
ASSKANSPSNYGYT
>TRBV25-1|.|TRBD1|TRBJ1-4
ASRPRAGTGGNEKLF
>TRBV18|.|.|TRBJ2-3
ASSRGVNTDTQY
>TRBV20-1|.|.|TRBJ2-7
SASDLSAVEQY
>TRBV10-2|.|.|TRBJ2-7
ASRAGGAHEQY
>TRBV5-4|once|.|TRBJ2-7
ASSLSRETEQY
>TRBV24-1|.|.|TRBJ2-7
ATSMSGDIYEQY
>TRBV27|.|.|TRBJ2-1
ASSRGFIRNEQF
>TRBV28|.|.|TRBJ2-1
ASSLSHRRGGTEQF
>TRBV25-1|once|.|TRBJ2-3
ASSELAATDTQY
>TRBV5-1|.|TRBD1|TRBJ1-2
ASRVTGAGNYGYT
>TRBV5-6|.|TRBD1|TRBJ1-2
ASDPSPNRGKGYT
>TRBV5-1|.|TRBD1|TRBJ2-3
ASRPWTGGTGDTQY
>TRBV2|.|.|TRBJ1-5
ASRSTLRQTNQPQH
>TRBV28|.|.|TRBJ1-2
ASTYQGYGYT
>TRBV27|.|.|TRBJ1-1
ASSLGTTRWGTEAF